The 17 T cell receptor beta chains in this list originate from one sample, sequenced in a study of T cells expressing NK-cell markers. Reanalyzing the 5' RACE reads, TCRdb keeps one entry per CDR3 protein, without DNA. The sample has some 150,000 distinct CDR3 sequences. The sample was blood T cells: a sorted CD56 or NKG2C T cell subset, CD4+ or CD8+ T cells, or bulk PBMC T cells (not recorded which). The origin of the receptors is a woman aged 50 to 60 in good health.

CDR3 sequence reads: CASSFSATNEKLFF. The genes are TRBV28 and TRBJ1-4. The CDR3 extends over 14 amino acids. Germline lookup yields CDR1 MDHEN and CDR2 SYDVKM. Full variable domain (rest looked up from reference TRBV28 and TRBJ1-4): DVKVTQSSRYLVKRTGEKVFLECVQDMDHENMFWYRQDPGLGLRLIYFSYDVKMKEKGDIPEGYSVSREKKERFSLILESASTNQTSMYLCASSFSATNEKLFFGSGTQLSVL.

The chain's CDR3 is CASSHQVETYEQYF. This chain links TRBV7-2 with TRBJ2-7. Germline values: CDR1 SGHTA, CDR2 FQGNSA. The CDR3 loop spans 14 amino acids.

The chain has TRBV5-1 and TRBJ1-1; the TRBD1 assignment by TCRdb is unverifiable without DNA. Germline values: CDR1 SGHRS, CDR2 YFSETQ. The CDR3 extends over 15 amino acids. CDR3 sequence: CASSSRQSKDTEAFF. The full variable domain, its missing parts supplied by reference TRBV5-1 and TRBJ1-1, is KAGVTQTPRYLIKTRGQQVTLSCSPISGHRSVSWYQQTPGQGLQFLFEYFSETQRNKGNFPGRFSGRQFSNSRSEMNVSTLELGDSALYLCASSSRQSKDTEAFFGQGTRLTVV.

The CDR3 sequence is CASRTSRTYEQYF. V is TRBV2 and J is TRBJ2-7; TCRdb's D call, TRBD2, is unchecked because there is no DNA. Germline CDR1 reads SNHLY; CDR2 reads FYNNEI. The CDR3 has 13 residues.

The rearrangement links TRBV4-1 to TRBJ1-1; checking the TCRdb D call of TRBD1 is not possible without DNA. The CDR3 has 15 amino acids. Germline CDR1 MGHRA, CDR2 YSYEKL. The CDR3 here is CASSQEGGAHTEAFF.

CDR3 in amino acids: CASSSRLVNSYEQYF. The rearrangement joins TRBV7-9 to TRBJ2-7; TCRdb calls TRBD2, which cannot be checked without DNA. Germline values: CDR1 SEHNR, CDR2 FQNEAQ (reference sequence). This CDR3 has 15 residues.

The rearrangement uses TRBV19 and TRBJ1-6. Looked up from germline, CDR1 is LNHDA and CDR2 is SQIVND (reference sequence). This CDR3 spans 15 amino acids. CDR3 residues: CASMEAFSYNSPLHF.

This sequence joins TRBV4-1 and TRBJ1-5; TCRdb designates TRBD1, a call that cannot be tested without DNA. Germline CDR1 is MGHRA and CDR2 is YSYEKL. There are 16 residues in the CDR3. The CDR3 sequence is CASSLVKVPGNQPQHF.

This chain uses TRBV24-1 with TRBJ2-3; TCRdb picks TRBD1, but there is no DNA to check that call. The CDR3 has 17 residues. CDR1 and CDR2 (germline): KGHDR, SFDVKD. CDR3 in amino acids: CATSDPLKGEKPDTQYF.

The chain employs TRBV7-7 and TRBJ2-1; TCRdb outputs TRBD1, but without DNA this stays unchecked. Germline V gene sequence: CDR1 SSHAT, CDR2 FNYEAQ (reference sequence). The CDR3 contains 15 residues. The CDR3 region is CASSLGTVPYNEQFF. Looking up the rest from reference TRBV7-7 and TRBJ2-1 gives the full variable domain: GAGVSQSPRYKVTKRGQDVTLRCDPISSHATLYWYQQALGQGPEFLTYFNYEAQPDKSGLPSDRFSAERPEGSISTLTIQRTEQRDSAMYRCASSLGTVPYNEQFFGPGTRLTVL.

J is TRBJ1-2 and V is TRBV6-5. CDR3 length: 13 amino acids. CDR1 MNHEY and CDR2 SVGAGI come from the germline V gene. CDR3 residues: CASSLTRSYGYTF.

The rearrangement links TRBV18 to TRBJ2-3; TCRdb picks TRBD2, but there is no DNA to check that call. In germline, CDR1 is KGHSH, CDR2 LQKENI. CDR3 length equals 14 residues. The CDR3 region is CASSPKRDRDTQYF. Variable domain in full (rest from reference TRBV18 and TRBJ2-3): NAGVMQNPRHLVRRRGQEARLRCSPMKGHSHVYWYRQLPEEGLKFMVYLQKENIIDESGMPKERFSAEFPKEGPSILRIQQVVRGDSAAYFCASSPKRDRDTQYFGPGTRLTVL.

The V gene is TRBV5-1, the J gene TRBJ2-1; TCRdb picks TRBD2, but there is no DNA to check that call. The CDR3 runs 15 residues. Per germline, CDR1 SGHRS and CDR2 YFSETQ. CDR3 residues: CASSAEASGFDEQFF.

The chain has TRBV29-1 and TRBJ2-3; TCRdb designates TRBD2, a call that cannot be tested without DNA. CDR3 length: 16 residues. Germline CDR1 is SQVTM and CDR2 is ANQGSEA. The CDR3 here is CSVDGTSGARTDTQYF.

The chain links TRBV2 to TRBJ2-2. This CDR3 region has 14 residues. Germline V gene data show CDR1 as SNHLY and CDR2 as FYNNEI. The CDR3 reads CASLGFLETGELFF.

The chain carries TRBV7-9 and TRBJ1-1. From germline, CDR1 is SEHNR and CDR2 FQNEAQ (reference sequence). The CDR3 runs to 13 residues. CDR3 protein: CASRATKNTEAFF.

The rearrangement links TRBV7-2 to TRBJ2-7; TCRdb picks TRBD1, but there is no DNA to check that call. Looked up from germline, CDR1 is SGHTA and CDR2 is FQGNSA. CDR3 length: 13 residues. The CDR3 region is CASSPGWDYEQYF.